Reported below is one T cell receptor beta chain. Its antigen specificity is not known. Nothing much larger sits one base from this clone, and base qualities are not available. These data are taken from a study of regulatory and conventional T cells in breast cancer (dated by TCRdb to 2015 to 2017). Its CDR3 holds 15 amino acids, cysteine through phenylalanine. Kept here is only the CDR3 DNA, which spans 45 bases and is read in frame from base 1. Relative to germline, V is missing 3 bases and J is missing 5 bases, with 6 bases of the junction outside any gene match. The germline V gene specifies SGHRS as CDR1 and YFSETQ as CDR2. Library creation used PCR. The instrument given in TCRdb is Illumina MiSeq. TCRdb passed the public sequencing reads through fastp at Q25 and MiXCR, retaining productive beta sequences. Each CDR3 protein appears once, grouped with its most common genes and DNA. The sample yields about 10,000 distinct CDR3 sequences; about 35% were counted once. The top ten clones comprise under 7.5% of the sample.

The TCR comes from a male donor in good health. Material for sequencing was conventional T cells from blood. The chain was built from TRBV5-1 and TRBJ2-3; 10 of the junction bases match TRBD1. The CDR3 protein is CASSSDRGQVDTQYF. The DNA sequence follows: TGCGCCAGCAGCTCAGACAGGGGGCAGGTAGATACGCAGTATTTT.